The rows below give T cell receptor beta chains drawn from one sample of a study of sequential checkpoint blockade in melanoma. TCRdb's table, derived via immunoSEQ multiplex PCR, lists solely in-frame clones and lacks some. This table has 15,000 to 20,000 clones, just under 95% appearing once. Specimen: CD8+ T cells sorted from blood (inferred from file names), collected from a patient given nivolumab and ipilimumab in sequence. All receptors derive from a human donor with melanoma. Each CDR3 is given with its conserved first and last residue. A D gene is named only where the DNA matches it firmly.

J gene,D gene,V gene,CDR3 DNA,CDR3 protein
TRBJ2-3,NA,TRBV20-1,TGCAGTGCTCTAGACTCCGATACGCAGTATTTT,CSALDSDTQYF
TRBJ1-6,NA,TRBV4-1,TGCGCCAGCAGCCAAGGAACAGCATTCGATAATTCACCCCTCCACTTT,CASSQGTAFDNSPLHF
TRBJ1-2,TRBD1,TRBV4-2,TGTGCCAGCAGCCAAGATCGGGACAGGGGACAAGGCTACACCTTC,CASSQDRDRGQGYTF
TRBJ1-1,NA,TRBV5-6,TGTGCCAGCAGCTTGACCAGGGGCATGAACACTGAAGCTTTCTTT,CASSLTRGMNTEAFF
TRBJ1-5,TRBD1,TRBV28,TGTGCCAGCAGTTTAATTAGTAGTGGACAGGGGGCATATAGCAATCAGCCCCAGCATTTT,CASSLISSGQGAYSNQPQHF
TRBJ1-1,NA,TRBV16,TGTGCCAGCAGCCAAAATCTCTATGGCACTGAAGCTTTCTTT,CASSQNLYGTEAFF
TRBJ1-2,NA,TRBV6-5,TGTGCCACCAAAAACTATGGCTACACCTTC,CATKNYGYTF
TRBJ1-1,TRBD1,TRBV19,TGTGCCAGTACCCAAGGACAGGGGGGCACTGAAGCTTTCTTT,CASTQGQGGTEAFF
TRBJ1-4,NA,TRBV5-6,TGTGCCAGCAGCCCGATGACAGCAACTAATGAAAAACTGTTTTTT,CASSPMTATNEKLFF
TRBJ1-2,NA,TRBV4-2,TGTGCCAGCAGCCAGACTCTCGAGGCCGCCGGCAGCTACACCTTC,CASSQTLEAAGSYTF